Below are 22 T cell receptor beta chains sequenced from a single sample in a study of cytomegalovirus exposure and HLA in healthy donors (dated by TCRdb to between 2016 and 2019). Receptors were amplified or captured by the immunoSEQ multiplex PCR assay. For the multiplex PCR, a mixture combining 60 forward primers for TCR Vbeta segments and 13 reverse primers for TCR Jbeta segments was used. TCRdb took this table from immuneACCESS and kept in-frame rearrangements with V and J called. Such tables lack part of the clones; where checked against another copy, unresolved V genes explain under half of the gap, and the rest is unexplained. In all, the sample holds 110,000 or so clones, and 67% of those were seen once. The ten largest clonotypes hold about 8.5% of the sample. Sequences were obtained from PBMCs. Receptor source: a man between 18 and 29 years old in good health and CMV-seropositive.

V usage is TRBV9 and J usage is TRBJ2-1, with TRBD2 matching over 7 bases. Germline loops: CDR1 SGDLS, CDR2 YYNGEE. CDR3 size: 15 residues. J lost 2 bases, V lost 5 bases, and 7 bases had no gene match. The DNA of the CDR3 is TGTGCCAGCAGTCCCCGTCTAGCGGCCTACAATGAGCAGTTCTTC. Residues: CASSPRLAAYNEQFF.

This clone was found a few times. For the CDR3, the DNA is TGTGCCAGCAGCTCCCGGCGGAGAACCTACGAGCAGTACGTC. Its translation: CASSSRRRTYEQYV. The V call is TRBV5-6, the J call TRBJ2-7; D unresolved. The V and J ends lost 3 bases and 2 bases respectively, with 12 bases between them. The CDR3 covers 14 residues. Germline-derived CDR1 and CDR2 are SGHDT and YYEEEE.

The rearrangement uses TRBV6-1 and TRBJ1-5; tentative D call: TRBD1 (5 bases). Germline CDR1 reads MNHNS; CDR2 reads SASEGT. Trimming took off 4 bases at V and 6 bases at J, with 16 bases between the two ends. The CDR3 is made up of 15 amino acids. CDR3 amino acids: CASSAYRGGSQPQHF. The CDR3 DNA follows: TGTGCCAGCAGTGCGTACCGGGGGGGGAGTCAGCCCCAGCATTTT.

The CDR3 loop is CASSSSTQETQYF. CDR3 DNA sequence: TGTGCCAGCAGCTCGAGCACCCAAGAGACCCAGTACTTC. This chain uses TRBV7-9 with TRBJ2-5; D unclear. V lost 4 bases and J 1 base, leaving 7 bases between the germline ends. Germline CDR1 SEHNR, CDR2 FQNEAQ (reference sequence). The length of the CDR3 is 13 residues.

The chain carries TRBV27 and TRBJ2-3; 10 positions match TRBD2. Germline values: CDR1 MNHEY, CDR2 SMNVEV (reference sequence). The V and J ends lost 4 bases and 4 bases, in that order; junction bases with no gene match: 11. The CDR3 sequence is 17 residues long. CDR3 bases: TGTGCCAGCAGTTCCCAAGCGGGGGGGCCTCTCGCAGATACGCAGTATTTT. It is translated as CASSSQAGGPLADTQYF.

The rearrangement joins TRBV29-1 to TRBJ2-1; TRBD2 agrees at 8 bases. Losses at the gene ends were 5 bases for V and 0 bases for J; bases not matched to a gene: 6. CDR3 length: 15 residues. Germline CDR1 SQVTM, CDR2 ANQGSEA. The CDR3, as DNA: TGCAGCGTTCCAGACGGGGGGGCCTCCTACAATGAGCAGTTCTTC. It yields the protein CSVPDGGASYNEQFF.

The chain joins TRBV7-6 to TRBJ2-3; D possibly corresponds to TRBD1 (5 bases). The V end was cut by 1 base, the J end by 4 bases, with 15 bases between. CDR1 is SGHVS and CDR2 is FNYEAQ in the germline V gene. This CDR3 region has 16 residues. CDR3 sequence (DNA): TGTGCCAGCAGCTTAGTTGGACAAGGAGTTTCAGATACGCAGTATTTT. Protein product: CASSLVGQGVSDTQYF.

The chain combines TRBV5-1 with TRBJ2-7, with D unresolved. Germline V CDR1 and CDR2: SGHRS, YFSETQ. Trimming stripped 0 bases from V and 4 bases from J, with 8 bases between. The CDR3 contains 13 residues. CDR3: CASSLALRYEQYF. The CDR3 DNA is TGCGCCAGCAGCTTGGCCCTGCGGTACGAGCAGTACTTC. Together with reference TRBV5-1 and TRBJ2-7, the CDR3 gives the full variable domain: KAGVTQTPRYLIKTRGQQVTLSCSPISGHRSVSWYQQTPGQGLQFLFEYFSETQRNKGNFPGRFSGRQFSNSRSEMNVSTLELGDSALYLCASSLALRYEQYFGPGTRLTVT.

This clone was picked up a small number of times. This rearrangement joins TRBV5-6 to TRBJ2-3; 9 positions match TRBD1. CDR1 is SGHDT, CDR2 YYEEEE, per germline. V dropped 4 bases and J dropped 4; count of bases not matched to a gene: 7. This CDR3 is 15 amino acids long. The CDR3 DNA follows: TGTGCCAGCAGCGCCCGGGACAGGGCTGCAGATACGCAGTATTTT. Protein: CASSARDRAADTQYF.

The chain recombines TRBV28 with TRBJ1-6; 7 bases map to TRBD1. The V segment lost 6 bases and the J segment 6 bases; nucleotides outside the gene matches: 11. From germline, CDR1 is MDHEN and CDR2 SYDVKM. The length of the CDR3 is 16 residues. CDR3 amino acids: CASRPETGIRNSPLHF. The CDR3 region has the DNA TGTGCCAGCAGACCAGAGACAGGGATCCGTAATTCACCCCTCCACTTT.

This clone was recorded a few times. J is TRBJ1-6 and V is TRBV5-1; 7 positions agree with TRBD1. This CDR3 contains 15 residues. With V trimmed by 4 bases and J by 5 bases, 6 bases remained unmatched. Per germline, CDR1 SGHRS and CDR2 YFSETQ. The CDR3 DNA follows: TGCGCCAGCAGCCCCGGACAGGAAGATAATTCACCCCTCCACTTT. Translating it yields CASSPGQEDNSPLHF.

The rearrangement links TRBV2 to TRBJ2-1; 8 nucleotides line up with TRBD2. Germline assignment: CDR1 SNHLY and CDR2 FYNNEI. There are 13 residues in the CDR3. V was clipped by 9 bases and J by 4 bases; unmatched bases: 5. In nucleotides, the CDR3 is TGTGCCAGAGGGGCTAGCGGGTACAATGAGCAGTTCTTC. Translated, it gives CARGASGYNEQFF.

The chain joins TRBV30 to TRBJ2-1, with TRBD2 matching 8 bases. J gave up 4 bases and V 0 bases, and 5 bases lay outside the gene matches. Germline loops: CDR1 GTSNPN, CDR2 SVGIG (reference sequence). CDR3 length equals 15 residues. CDR3 sequence (DNA): TGTGCCTGGAGTGTACGTGCGGGGGGATACAATGAGCAGTTCTTC. Its translation: CAWSVRAGGYNEQFF.

The chain uses TRBV20-1 and TRBJ2-1; tentative D call: TRBD1 (5 bases). The CDR3 consists of 10 residues. Germline CDR1 reads DFQATT; CDR2 reads SNEGSKA (reference sequence). Trimming removed 6 bases from V and 10 bases from J, with 10 bases in between. As DNA, the CDR3 is TGCAGTGCCAACGGACACGAGCAGTTCTTC. Residues: CSANGHEQFF.

V is TRBV4-2 and J is TRBJ1-1, with 9 bases identical to TRBD1. V shed 1 base, J shed 3 bases, and the junction held 6 bases outside the gene matches. This CDR3 is built from 16 residues. Germline values: CDR1 LGHNA, CDR2 YNFKEQ. For the CDR3, the DNA is TGTGCCAGCAGCCAAGGTTTGGACAGGGGTGACACTGAAGCTTTCTTT. Amino acid sequence: CASSQGLDRGDTEAFF.

This clone was detected once. CDR3 amino acids: CASRQGYGYTF. CDR3 nucleotides: TGTGCCAGTAGACAGGGTTACGGCTACACCTTC. This chain uses TRBV19 with TRBJ1-2, with TRBD1 as a possible D gene (6 bases). The V gene lost 6 bases and the J gene lost 8 bases, with 10 bases spanning the gap. The CDR3 sequence is 11 residues long. Germline CDR1 is LNHDA and CDR2 is SQIVND (reference sequence).

J is TRBJ2-5 and V is TRBV29-1, with D unresolved. Germline-derived CDR1 and CDR2 are SQVTM and ANQGSEA. Trimming took 4 bases from V and 4 from J, leaving 7 bases between them. This CDR3 has 11 residues. The CDR3 is CSVGSRETQYF. The CDR3 nucleotides are TGCAGCGTTGGTTCGCGAGAGACCCAGTACTTC.

The chain recombines TRBV28 with TRBJ2-5; D might be TRBD1 (6 bases). V dropped 5 bases and J dropped 1 base, with 8 bases sitting between them. CDR1 MDHEN and CDR2 SYDVKM come from the germline V gene. The CDR3 has 13 residues. The CDR3 sequence is CASSEQGQETQYF. In DNA, the CDR3 is TGTGCCAGCAGTGAACAGGGCCAAGAGACCCAGTACTTC.

This chain joins TRBV4-2 and TRBJ2-2, with a tentative D call TRBD1 (5 bases). V lost 1 base, J lost 6 bases, and 6 bases lay in between. Germline CDR1 and CDR2: LGHNA and YNFKEQ. This CDR3 is 13 amino acids long. Here the CDR3 DNA reads TGTGCCAGCAGCCAAGTAGGGGCCGGGGAGCTGTTTTTT. Amino acid sequence: CASSQVGAGELFF.

V usage is TRBV28 and J usage is TRBJ1-4; no firm D call. Per germline, CDR1 MDHEN and CDR2 SYDVKM. The CDR3 sequence is 14 residues long. Trimming took 10 bases from V and 7 from J, leaving 19 bases between them. CDR3 nucleotide sequence: TGTGCCACCTCGACCCCAACGGGTAGTGAAAAACTGTTTTTT. This sequence encodes CATSTPTGSEKLFF.

The chain combines TRBV7-2 with TRBJ1-5; D perhaps matches TRBD1 (5 bases). V lost 5 bases to trimming and J lost 5 bases, with 16 bases between them. CDR1 SGHTA and CDR2 FQGNSA come from the germline V gene. The CDR3 loop spans 15 amino acids. CDR3 amino acids: CASSPLGGSDQPQHF. The CDR3 region has the DNA TGTGCCAGCAGCCCCCTGGGGGGATCGGATCAGCCCCAGCATTTT.

The CDR3 DNA reads TGTGCCAGCAGCGTCCCGTCCCTGTCGGGACAGTGGGGGAATGAGCAGTTCTTC. It codes for CASSVPSLSGQWGNEQFF. The rearrangement uses TRBV9 and TRBJ2-1; 7 bases are shared with TRBD1. The CDR3 sequence is 18 residues long. CDR1 and CDR2 (germline): SGDLS, YYNGEE. V lost 2 bases, J lost 7 bases, and 18 bases stayed unmatched.